The clone carrying this T cell receptor (beta chain) is a singleton in its sample. This sample is drawn from a study of cytomegalovirus exposure and HLA in healthy donors. It was with 60 Vbeta and 13 Jbeta primers that the PCR ran. The assay was immunoSEQ multiplex PCR, and TCRdb's table has in-frame clones only and misses some. Of about 60,000 clones in the sample, around 79% were seen once. The CDR3 covers 14 residues. Between the trimmed V and J ends, which lost 2 bases and 5 bases, there was a span of 10 bases. Germline V CDR1 and CDR2: SNHLY, FYNNEI. Material for sequencing was PBMCs. The V and J genes are TRBV2 and TRBJ1-5; D perhaps matches TRBD1 (6 bases). The TCR sequence derives from a female donor in good health and CMV-seronegative. CDR3 residues: CASSEQGNDQPQHF. The CDR3 DNA follows: TGTGCCAGCAGTGAACAGGGGAACGATCAGCCCCAGCATTTT.